This is a list of T cell receptor beta chains from one sample in a study of cytotoxic CD8 clonotypes in ibrutinib-treated CLL. The data were produced by immunoSEQ multiplex PCR, yet TCRdb's version contains in-frame clones alone and is incomplete. This table holds about 130,000 clones, about four fifths found once. The specimen comprised PBMCs, sampled after 12 months of ibrutinib treatment. The receptors here all came from a human donor with chronic lymphocytic leukemia. Each CDR3 is given with its conserved first and last residue. Each record gives: D gene, V gene, J gene, clone size, CDR3 protein. D genes are given only for firm matches. Clone size is shown for a subset of rows, as once, few, many or a class of expanded clone.

D: TRBD2
V: TRBV4-1
J: TRBJ2-2
size: -
CDR3: CASSQGSRGGTGELFF

D: TRBD2
V: TRBV6-5
J: TRBJ2-7
size: -
CDR3: CASSGGLAPYEQYF

D: TRBD2
V: TRBV6-5
J: TRBJ2-1
size: -
CDR3: CASSLTSGRLNEQFF

D: -
V: TRBV5-4
J: TRBJ2-3
size: -
CDR3: CASSSSTGAEDTQYF

D: -
V: TRBV6-1
J: TRBJ1-5
size: -
CDR3: CASSELIIHSNQPQHF

D: TRBD1
V: TRBV5-1
J: TRBJ2-7
size: -
CDR3: CASSSWTGGMRLLDEQYF

D: -
V: TRBV19
J: TRBJ1-1
size: -
CDR3: CASSLGTQGNTEAFF

D: -
V: TRBV2
J: TRBJ1-5
size: -
CDR3: CASGRGGGQPQHF

D: TRBD1
V: TRBV19
J: TRBJ1-5
size: -
CDR3: CASSILAQGDLSQPQHF

D: TRBD1
V: TRBV6-1
J: TRBJ1-5
size: -
CDR3: CASSGSIEPGQWGSNQPQHF

D: -
V: TRBV4-2
J: TRBJ2-1
size: once
CDR3: CASSQVVRVGRYNEQFF

D: -
V: TRBV10-3
J: TRBJ2-2
size: -
CDR3: CAISGPVNTGELFF

D: TRBD2
V: TRBV7-9
J: TRBJ2-7
size: -
CDR3: CASSPSGLALSYEQYF

D: -
V: TRBV4-3
J: TRBJ2-7
size: -
CDR3: CASSQYGSSYEQYF

D: -
V: TRBV19
J: TRBJ1-1
size: few
CDR3: CASSPSYTEAFF

D: -
V: TRBV19
J: TRBJ1-5
size: -
CDR3: CASSIGGGGNQPQHF

D: TRBD1
V: TRBV6-5
J: TRBJ2-7
size: -
CDR3: CASSYEMTGAYEQYF

D: -
V: TRBV7-9
J: TRBJ2-5
size: -
CDR3: CASSFGSGEETQYF

D: -
V: TRBV16
J: TRBJ1-1
size: -
CDR3: CASSQLYGLGNTEAFF

D: TRBD1
V: TRBV6-6
J: TRBJ2-7
size: few
CDR3: CATRPSDRVKTEQYF

D: -
V: TRBV15
J: TRBJ2-7
size: -
CDR3: CATSTHEISSYEQYF

D: TRBD2
V: TRBV18
J: TRBJ2-7
size: -
CDR3: CASSQLFGRSSYEQYF

D: TRBD1
V: TRBV4-2
J: TRBJ1-5
size: -
CDR3: CASSPFGQGDQPQHF

D: TRBD1
V: TRBV5-6
J: TRBJ2-7
size: -
CDR3: CASSSGQVDEQYF

D: TRBD2
V: TRBV7-2
J: TRBJ2-7
size: once
CDR3: CASSLLAGGPGEQYF

D: TRBD1
V: TRBV5-1
J: TRBJ2-2
size: -
CDR3: CASSPGQEGAGELFF

D: TRBD1
V: TRBV29-1
J: TRBJ1-1
size: -
CDR3: CSVRDRRNTEAFF

D: -
V: TRBV6-1
J: TRBJ1-2
size: -
CDR3: CASSELGGFYYGYTF

D: -
V: TRBV4-3
J: TRBJ2-1
size: -
CDR3: CASSQGWNEQFF

D: TRBD1
V: TRBV5-6
J: TRBJ2-1
size: once
CDR3: CASSWTGQGYNEQFF

D: -
V: TRBV4-3
J: TRBJ2-7
size: -
CDR3: CASSQGAKGNSYEQYF

D: -
V: TRBV30
J: TRBJ2-4
size: -
CDR3: CAWSIRWGQIENIQYF

D: -
V: TRBV6-4
J: TRBJ1-1
size: -
CDR3: CASSDRFGDTEAFF

D: TRBD1
V: TRBV5-4
J: TRBJ2-7
size: -
CDR3: CASSLLTGSEEQYF

D: -
V: TRBV6-1
J: TRBJ1-2
size: few
CDR3: CASTAGRANYGYTF

D: TRBD2
V: TRBV30
J: TRBJ2-1
size: -
CDR3: CAWSGLAGAFLSNEQFF

D: TRBD1
V: TRBV5-6
J: TRBJ1-2
size: -
CDR3: CASSFGTGGLGYGYTF

D: TRBD2
V: TRBV6-5
J: TRBJ2-7
size: -
CDR3: CASSPGTSGNYEQYF

D: TRBD2
V: TRBV18
J: TRBJ2-3
size: -
CDR3: CASSVSGRSDTQYF

D: -
V: TRBV4-2
J: TRBJ1-1
size: many
CDR3: CASSLYLGGITEAFF

D: -
V: TRBV5-1
J: TRBJ2-3
size: -
CDR3: CASSLLSEVVADTQYF

D: -
V: TRBV7-9
J: TRBJ2-1
size: once
CDR3: CASSPGPISSYNEQFF

D: -
V: TRBV7-2
J: TRBJ1-1
size: -
CDR3: CASSLGGSGTEAFF

D: TRBD2
V: TRBV15
J: TRBJ2-1
size: -
CDR3: CATSTGGLAKSSYNEQFF

D: -
V: TRBV6-5
J: TRBJ2-4
size: -
CDR3: CASSWATGRDIQYF

D: TRBD1
V: TRBV10-3
J: TRBJ1-1
size: -
CDR3: CAITKGQGINTEAFF

D: TRBD2
V: TRBV27
J: TRBJ2-4
size: -
CDR3: CASTDLAGLGIQYF

D: TRBD2
V: TRBV10-3
J: TRBJ2-3
size: -
CDR3: CAISELPGGTSGGRVLFTDTQYF

D: -
V: TRBV6-5
J: TRBJ1-2
size: -
CDR3: CASSSDSSTKNYGYTF

D: TRBD2
V: TRBV4-3
J: TRBJ2-7
size: -
CDR3: CASSQDTGGYEQYF

D: -
V: TRBV27
J: TRBJ2-7
size: -
CDR3: CASSLSTDNYEQYF